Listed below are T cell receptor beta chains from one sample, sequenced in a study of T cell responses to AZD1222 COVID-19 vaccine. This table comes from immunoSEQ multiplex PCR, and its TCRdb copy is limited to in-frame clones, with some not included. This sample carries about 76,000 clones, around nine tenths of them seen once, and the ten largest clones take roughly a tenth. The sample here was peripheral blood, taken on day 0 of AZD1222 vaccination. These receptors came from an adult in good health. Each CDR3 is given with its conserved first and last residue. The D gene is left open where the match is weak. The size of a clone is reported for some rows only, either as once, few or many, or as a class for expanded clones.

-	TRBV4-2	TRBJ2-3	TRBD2	CASSSAGSTDTQYF	TGTGCCAGCAGCTCAGCGGGGTCCACAGATACGCAGTATTTT
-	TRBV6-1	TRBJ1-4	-	CASSEILETWKLFF	TGTGCCAGCAGTGAAATTTTAGAAACGTGGAAACTGTTTTTT
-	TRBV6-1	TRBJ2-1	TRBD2	CASSGLGLAGGLRYGEQFF	TGTGCCAGCAGTGGGTTGGGACTAGCGGGAGGCCTGCGATACGGTGAGCAGTTCTTC
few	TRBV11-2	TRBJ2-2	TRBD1	CASSLSRGHAGELFF	TGTGCCAGCAGCTTATCCAGGGGGCATGCCGGGGAGCTGTTTTTT
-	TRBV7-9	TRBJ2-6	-	CASSLVRDSLPGANVLTF	TGTGCCAGCAGCTTAGTAAGGGATTCTCTACCTGGGGCCAACGTCCTGACTTTC
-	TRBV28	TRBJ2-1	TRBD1	CASREPGTVSNNEQFF	TGTGCCAGCCGTGAACCTGGGACAGTCTCTAACAATGAGCAGTTCTTC
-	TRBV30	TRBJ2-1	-	CAWTRSSYNEQFF	TGTGCCTGGACCAGGAGCTCCTACAATGAGCAGTTCTTC
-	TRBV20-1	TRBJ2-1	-	CSATMGGEQFF	TGCAGTGCTACCATGGGGGGTGAGCAGTTCTTC
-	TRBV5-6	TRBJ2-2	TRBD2	CASTSPAGGSTGELFF	TGTGCCAGCACCTCCCCAGCGGGAGGTTCCACCGGGGAGCTGTTTTTT
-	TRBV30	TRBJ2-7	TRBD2	CAWSVGLAGGYEQYF	TGTGCCTGGAGTGTAGGACTAGCGGGAGGTTACGAGCAGTACTTC
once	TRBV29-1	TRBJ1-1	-	CSVHRGAPTEAFF	TGCAGCGTTCATCGGGGGGCACCGACTGAAGCTTTCTTT
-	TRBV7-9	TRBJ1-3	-	CASRQKGDIGSRGNTIYF	TGTGCCAGCAGGCAGAAGGGGGATATAGGTTCTCGAGGAAACACCATATATTTT
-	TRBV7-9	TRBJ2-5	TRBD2	CASGGTSGHQETQYF	TGTGCCAGCGGTGGTACTAGCGGCCACCAAGAGACCCAGTACTTC
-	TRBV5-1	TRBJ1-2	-	CASSSGATDHSYGYTF	TGCGCCAGCAGCTCAGGGGCGACAGATCATTCCTATGGCTACACCTTC
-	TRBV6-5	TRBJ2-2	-	CAGAKWNTGELFF	TGTGCCGGGGCCAAATGGAACACCGGGGAGCTGTTTTTT
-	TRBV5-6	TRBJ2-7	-	CASSFGTYEQYF	TGTGCCAGCAGCTTTGGGACCTACGAGCAGTACTTC
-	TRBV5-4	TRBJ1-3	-	CASSLGTPNSGNTIYF	TGTGCCAGCAGCTTAGGGACGCCGAACTCTGGAAACACCATATATTTT
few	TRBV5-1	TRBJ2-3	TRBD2	CASSSWTSGRDLSDTQYF	TGCGCCAGCAGCTCATGGACTAGCGGGAGGGACCTTTCAGATACGCAGTATTTT
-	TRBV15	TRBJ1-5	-	CATSRGQGSGQPQHF	TGTGCCACCAGCAGGGGTCAGGGGTCGGGTCAGCCCCAGCATTTT
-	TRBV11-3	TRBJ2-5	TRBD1	CASSLTGVETQYF	TGTGCCAGCAGCCTGACAGGGGTAGAGACCCAGTACTTC
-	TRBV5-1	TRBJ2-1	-	CASSLRWGTDEQFF	TGCGCCAGCAGCCTACGTTGGGGGACCGATGAGCAGTTCTTC
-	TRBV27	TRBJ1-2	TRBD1	CASSPQGAGGYTF	TGTGCCAGCAGTCCCCAGGGGGCGGGTGGCTACACCTTC
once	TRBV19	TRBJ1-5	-	CASSPPFQPQHF	TGTGCCAGTAGTCCTCCCTTTCAGCCCCAGCATTTT
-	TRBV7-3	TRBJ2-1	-	CASSLGPTVNEQFF	TGTGCCAGCAGCCTTGGCCCCACAGTCAATGAGCAGTTCTTC
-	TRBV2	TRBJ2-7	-	CASNQDTYYEQYF	TGTGCCAGCAACCAGGACACATACTACGAGCAGTACTTC
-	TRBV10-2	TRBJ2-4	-	CASRFGGENIQYF	TGCGCCAGCCGCTTCGGAGGGGAAAACATTCAGTACTTC
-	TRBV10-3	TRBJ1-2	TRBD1	CAIRDRTLGGYTF	TGTGCCATCAGGGACAGGACCCTCGGGGGCTACACCTTC
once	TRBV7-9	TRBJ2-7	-	CASSSTGTAEYSSYEQYF	TGTGCCAGCAGCTCAACCGGGACGGCAGAATACTCCTCCTACGAGCAGTACTTC
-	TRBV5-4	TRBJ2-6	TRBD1	CASSIQGSGANVLTF	TGTGCCAGCAGCATACAGGGGTCTGGGGCCAACGTCCTGACTTTC
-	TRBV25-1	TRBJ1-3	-	CASKEGAGNTIYF	TGTGCCAGCAAAGAAGGGGCTGGAAACACCATATATTTT
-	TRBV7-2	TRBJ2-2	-	CASSLAGGSNTGELFF	TGTGCCAGCAGCTTAGCCGGCGGGTCTAACACCGGGGAGCTGTTTTTT
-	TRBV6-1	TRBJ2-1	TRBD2	CASSEVAGYNEQFF	TGTGCCAGCAGTGAAGTAGCGGGATACAATGAGCAGTTCTTC
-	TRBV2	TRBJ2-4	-	CASSVAQERIQYF	TGTGCCAGCAGTGTCGCCCAAGAGAGAATTCAGTACTTC
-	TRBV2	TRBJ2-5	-	CASRGTQETQYF	TGTGCCAGCAGGGGTACACAAGAGACCCAGTACTTC
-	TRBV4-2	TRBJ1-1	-	CASSQEGIGGEAFF	TGTGCCAGCAGCCAAGAAGGTATTGGGGGTGAAGCTTTCTTT